This T cell receptor beta chain was sequenced for a study of cytomegalovirus exposure and HLA in healthy donors (dated by TCRdb to about 2017). In the study overall: An earlier analysis of approximately 640 of the donors reported roughly 300 Gb of sequence data and more than 90 million unique TCR beta sequences from 150 million to 200 million T cells. About 280 gigabases of sequencing data and approximately 80 million unique TCR sequences were included in an early release covering about 700 HLA-typed donors. Among the 398 genotyped donors, 81% belonged to the genetic ancestry cluster associated with self-reported Caucasian donors. The aim of the study was to test whether cataloging public T cell receptors could identify signatures of past pathogen exposure. The T cell repertoires of about 700 subjects were profiled by immunosequencing and related to cytomegalovirus serostatus. A separate validation cohort of roughly 110 different subjects was used in addition to the roughly 670-subject first cohort. The study combined high-throughput TCR immunosequencing, statistical association of individual TCRs with disease status, and machine learning to predict cytomegalovirus infection status. To study patterns of TCR occurrence, a later analysis re-analyzed previously published TCR beta repertoires from around 660 donors and added high-resolution HLA genotyping. In the later analysis, no new phenotypic data were used to find candidate immune exposures; instead, reliance was placed on TCR beta sequences and their occurrence across donors. To decide whether each TCR beta V gene segment behaved as functional or pseudogenic, an earlier analysis of some 600 of the donors relied on high-throughput TCR beta sequencing. Donor age, sex, ethnicity and CMV serostatus were compiled alongside the repertoire data. A later genetic analysis took genome-wide SNP genotypes for about three fifths of the 666 donors and used that subset as a discovery cohort. Every discovery cohort repertoire had been produced on one sequencing platform. Both class I and class II loci were covered by HLA typing, at four-digit resolution. Typing coverage differed by locus: A, B, C, DRB1 and DQB1 were typed in roughly 629-630 donors, DQA1 in around 500, DPA1 in 600 to 610, and DPB1 in around 490. About five DR-DQ haplotypes were treated as single units for association and clustering because of strong linkage in the cohort. Across approximately 400 genotyped donors of the cohort, an average of roughly 230,000 unique TCR beta nucleotide sequences per donor were sequenced, and approximately 17% of those sequences were non-productive.

The cohort consisted of 650 to 850 healthy bone marrow donors. All cohort members were sampled while nominally healthy, although unrecorded immune exposures were likely present. The donor tested CMV seronegative, placing the donor among the 350 or so seronegative members of the cohort. Every donor gave a peripheral blood sample, and the peripheral blood mononuclear cells from that sample were used for TCR beta sequencing. Genomic DNA extraction from the blood cell samples was performed with the Qiagen DNeasy Blood Extraction Kit. Comments on this clone: No cognate antigen has been identified for it. There are no base qualities to consult, and no much larger clone falls within one base.

Broader findings and caveats from the paper: In both the original and validation cohorts, the classifier was reported to diagnose cytomegalovirus status with high specificity and sensitivity. Linkage disequilibrium might explain the correlated functional status among segregating V segments, but an unknown experimental factor could not be ruled out. When HLA alleles, especially DR and DQ, strongly co-occurred, TCR associations were difficult to assign to individual alleles. Compared with equally common non-associated chains, HLA-associated TCR beta chains in a later analysis were more clonally expanded and had lower generation probabilities. Because some donors lacked HLA typing at each locus, the association tests relied only on the typed subset. A cluster of highly shared sequence variants was judged likely to represent a technical artifact of the sequencing pipeline. An association between a missense DCLRE1C variant and V-gene and J-gene trimming of TCR beta chains was found in a later genetic analysis and replicated in an independent cohort. Compared with the roughly 710-donor mean, donors in an Asian-associated ancestry cluster had fewer N-insertions in productive TCRs, according to a later genetic analysis. According to the authors, the approach could potentially be generalized to other disease states and immunological phenotypes. A further reported finding was that TCR beta sequences accurately predicted the HLA-A and HLA-B alleles for most subjects in the first cohort. This cohort had only TCR beta chains sequenced, and the lack of alpha or paired-chain data limited which features could be detected. The study listed over 150 TCR beta chains as associated with cytomegalovirus. According to a later analysis, TCR association rates differed among HLA loci, with DRB1 alleles showing the most associated TCRs and HLA-C alleles showing the fewest. The presence/absence analyses assumed that sequencing depth was roughly uniform across donors, and that assumption may not be true. In vitro tests confirmed that a few of the cytomegalovirus-associated TCR beta chains recognize cytomegalovirus antigens. Several of the top co-occurrence clusters appeared to be linked to parvovirus B19, influenza, CMV and Epstein-Barr virus, according to a later analysis. Broadly in line with IMGT annotations, most TCR beta V segments showed up in productive rearrangements about 87% or about 30% of the time in an earlier analysis of approximately 640 of the donors. According to a later analysis, most CMV-associated TCR beta chains appeared to be HLA-restricted, and the HLA associations seemed to be driven largely by CMV exposure. Because counts were too low, some 17 rarely observed V segments, including chromosome 9 orphons, were excluded from the earlier analysis of roughly 580 of the donors. Immune exposure information for the cohort was limited to CMV serostatus. Across donors, most TCR sequences were observed very rarely, whereas some public TCRs were present in many individuals. In a later analysis, 16,951 TCR beta sequences were associated with specific HLA alleles at a false discovery rate of 0.05.

The library came from the immunoSEQ multiplex PCR assay. For the multiplex PCR, a mixture combining 60 forward primers for TCR Vbeta segments and 13 reverse primers for TCR Jbeta segments was used. Amplification of the CDR3 region of rearranged TCR beta genes was performed with a multiplex PCR assay on genomic DNA. On the Illumina HiSeq System, the amplified TCR beta libraries were sequenced as 87-base-pair reads. Per the source publication's procedure: A later analysis tallied about 77 million unique TCR beta chains across the approximately 670 repertoires, and some 10 million of those chains were shared by two or more donors. To remove PCR and sequencing errors, raw reads were error-corrected and collapsed into unique sequences using a nearest-neighbor algorithm that merged closely related sequences. CDR3 sequences were aligned to IMGT reference sequences to assign V, D and J gene segments. For a sequence to be retained, a match of at least six nucleotides was required to both a V gene segment and a J gene segment. Rearrangements were called productive when the CDR3 lacked stop codons and stayed in frame with V and J; all others were non-productive. Following IMGT convention, CDR3 was defined as the stretch from the second conserved V-encoded cysteine up to the conserved J-encoded phenylalanine. Sequences without an unambiguous match to a single V gene segment were excluded from the earlier analysis of approximately 560 of the donors. An earlier analysis of 450 to 650 of the donors called V segments functional above 56.7% productive rearrangements and segregating when the between-donor standard deviation exceeded 5%. A statistical classification framework was built for diagnosing cytomegalovirus status from the catalog of TCR beta chain sequences. In a later analysis, V and J genes were assigned by comparing TCR nucleotide sequences against IMGT/GENE-DB human TR gene sequences. The TCRdist pipeline was used in a later analysis to assign CDR3 sequences and most-parsimonious VDJ recombination scenarios. A later analysis defined each TCR beta chain by its CDR3 amino acid sequence plus V-gene family, and excluded reads lacking a unique V-gene family. In a later analysis, 500 to 700 highly shared, low-generation-probability nucleotide sequences were removed to address suspected cross-contamination and a sequencing artifact. For each public chain, a later analysis derived a clonal expansion index from normalized ranks of inferred template counts within each repertoire. A later analysis computed generation probabilities with a VDJ recombination model fitted to out-of-frame rearrangements, and checked the results against IGoR. Hypergeometric tests were used in a later analysis to score TCR-TCR, TCR-HLA and TCR-CMV co-occurrence, with a repertoire-size bias correction applied to the TCR pairs. A later analysis estimated false discovery rates by permuting HLA or CMV assignments 20 times. In a later analysis, co-occurring TCRs were grouped using DBSCAN, with TCRdist sequence similarity added in when clustering inside HLA-allele-positive subsets. Repertoires with fewer than 30,000 or more than 120,000 public chains were left out of co-occurrence clustering, as were five repertoires with anomalous nucleotide sharing. In its TCRdb copy, this immuneACCESS table keeps in-frame sequences only and misses some clones. Where compared with another copy, unresolved V genes explain less than half of these, and the others have no known cause. V, J and clone size are those of that table, while D and trimming were read from the DNA. The sample table lists 35,000 to 50,000 clones, more than 45% of them with a count of one. Roughly 6% of the sample goes to the ten largest clones.

This TCR derives from a man in his sixties in good health and CMV-seronegative. Source material: PBMCs.

The CDR3 protein: CASSQGAGSSYEQYF. The base sequence is TGCGCCAGCAGCCAAGGGGCGGGAAGTAGCTACGAGCAGTACTTC. The rearranged segments are TRBV4-3 and TRBJ2-7; TRBD2 is a weak D gene call, 6 bases matching. From its cysteine to its phenylalanine, the CDR3 spans 15 amino acids. Only the CDR3 DNA stays, 45 bases, in frame from base 1. The V end loses 1 base and the J end loses 3 bases, and a stretch of 13 bases separates them. For CDR1 and CDR2, the germline V gene lists LGHNA and YSLEER.